A single sample gave rise to the 27 T cell receptor beta chains below, sequenced in a study of blood T cells in healthy people across ages. It was with a sample-barcoded 5' primer and a J-beta primer mix that a second PCR of roughly 6 to 11 cycles was run. In TCRdb, the 5' RACE reads were re-called with MiXCR into one record per CDR3 protein. The table has 450,000 to 600,000 distinct CDR3 sequences, over 25% seen once. These records were also assigned to another study, of T cells of mothers and their children.

Sample: blood. All receptors come from a boy aged 2-9 years in good health.

There are a few counts of this clonotype. The CDR3 DNA sequence: TGTGCCAGCAGCTCGGGAGTGCAGCGGTTCTTC. Amino acids: CASSSGVQRFF. The V gene is TRBV7-2, the J gene TRBJ2-1; possibly TRBD2 for D (6 bases). This CDR3 comprises 11 residues. Germline V CDR1 and CDR2: SGHTA, FQGNSA. V was pared by 4 bases and J by 15 bases, with 13 bases between.

This clonotype has more than one count but fewer than ten. This chain uses TRBV10-3 with TRBJ2-1; D remains ambiguous. This CDR3 contains 14 residues. V shed 0 bases and J shed 5 bases, with 8 bases lying between them. CDR1 ENHRY and CDR2 SYGVKD come from the germline V gene. CDR3 nucleotides: TGTGCCATCAGTGAGTCGGGTCTCGACAATGAGCAGTTCTTC. Its translation: CAISESGLDNEQFF.

V and J are TRBV7-9 and TRBJ1-2; D ambiguous. The germline V gene encodes CDR1 SEHNR and CDR2 FQNEAQ (reference sequence). This CDR3 has 13 amino acids. The V end was cut by 5 bases, the J end by 9 bases, with 16 bases between. The CDR3 here is CASSPSAVLSYTF. CDR3 nucleotides: TGTGCCAGCAGCCCAAGCGCGGTTTTAAGCTACACCTTC.

This rearrangement joins TRBV27 to TRBJ2-5, with D possibly being TRBD2 (6 bases). TRBJ2-7 matches the DNA end more closely, so the J call is doubtful. Germline loops: CDR1 MNHEY, CDR2 SMNVEV (reference sequence). The CDR3 is made up of 14 amino acids. The CDR3 DNA is TGTGCCAGCAGTCCCGCAGGTGTCGGGGGCGAGCAGTACTTC. As protein: CASSPAGVGGEQYF.

This clonotype was detected a few times. The V call is TRBV12-3 or TRBV12-4, the J call TRBJ1-1; no clear D. This CDR3 comprises 15 residues. V dropped 3 bases and J dropped 0 bases, with 11 bases sitting between them. The CDR3 DNA follows: TGTGCCAGCAGTTTTTCAGTCGTAATGAACACTGAAGCTTTCTTT. Protein sequence: CASSFSVVMNTEAFF.

This clonotype was seen at least ten times. The rearrangement joins TRBV10-2 to TRBJ2-5; TRBD2 agrees at 10 bases. V shed 5 bases, J shed 5 bases, and the junction held 5 bases outside the gene matches. Germline V CDR1 and CDR2: WSHSY, SAAADI. The CDR3 is 14 residues long. The CDR3 region is CASSPSGSSETQYF. CDR3 in DNA: TGCGCCAGCAGTCCTAGCGGGAGTAGCGAGACCCAGTACTTC.

This chain connects TRBV6-5 to TRBJ1-3; TRBD1 is a possible D gene (5 bases). Between the trimmed V and J ends, which lost 6 bases and 3 bases, there was a span of 12 bases. CDR1 is MNHEY and CDR2 is SVGAGI in the germline V gene. The CDR3 sequence is 14 residues long. In DNA, the CDR3 is TGTGCCAGCAGAGCATCAGGGAGTGGAAACACCATATATTTT. It codes for CASRASGSGNTIYF.

About this clonotype: Compared with germline, one end of the junction differs, possibly owing to a read error. V is TRBV4-3 and J is TRBJ2-1; D gene unclear. Germline lookup yields CDR1 LGHNA and CDR2 YSLEER. This CDR3 is built from 12 residues. CDR3 residues: CAMVGPYNKQFF. The DNA for the CDR3 is TGCGCCATGGTTGGGCCCTACAATAAGCAGTTCTTC.

The rearrangement links TRBV5-1 to TRBJ2-7; 8 nucleotides match TRBD1. This CDR3 has 13 residues. The germline CDR1 and CDR2 sequences are SGHRS and YFSETQ. Trimming removed 3 bases from V and 7 bases from J; junction bases left unmatched: 6. The chain's CDR3 is CASSSQGAREQYF. As DNA, the CDR3 is TGCGCCAGCAGCTCGCAGGGGGCGCGAGAGCAGTACTTC. Complete variable domain (other parts from reference TRBV5-1 and TRBJ2-7): KAGVTQTPRYLIKTRGQQVTLSCSPISGHRSVSWYQQTPGQGLQFLFEYFSETQRNKGNFPGRFSGRQFSNSRSEMNVSTLELGDSALYLCASSSQGAREQYFGPGTRLTVT.

The genes are TRBV6-2 or TRBV6-3 and TRBJ1-1, with TRBD1 as a possible D gene (5 bases). V shed 2 bases and J shed 9 bases, with 13 bases lying between them. The germline gives CDR1 MNHEY, CDR2 SVGEGT. The CDR3 contains 13 residues. CDR3 nucleotides: TGTGCCAGCAGTTACCCCGGACAAGGGAAAGCTTTCTTT. This encodes CASSYPGQGKAFF.

This clonotype has more than one count but fewer than ten. The chain links TRBV27 to TRBJ2-5; 11 bases are a match to TRBD2. TRBJ2-1 explains the end of the DNA better; the J call may be wrong. The length of the CDR3 is 18 residues. Germline V gene data show CDR1 as MNHEY and CDR2 as SMNVEV (reference sequence). CDR3 region: CASSKLAGGHFLVDEQFF. The DNA of the CDR3 is TGTGCCAGCAGTAAATTAGCGGGGGGGCATTTTCTGGTCGATGAGCAGTTCTTC.

There are a few counts of this clonotype. The chain uses TRBV4-3 and TRBJ1-1; 9 positions agree with TRBD1. Germline CDR1 and CDR2: LGHNA and YSLEER. CDR3 length: 13 residues. V shed 4 bases and J 11 bases; nucleotides not matched to a gene: 8. DNA for the CDR3: TGCGCCAGCAGCCCCAGGACAGGGGACGATGCTTTCTTT. Its translation: CASSPRTGDDAFF.

This clonotype was seen more than once but under ten times. The CDR3 nucleotides read TGTGCCAGCAGGAGACAGTTCACAGATACGCAGTATTTT. This translates into CASRRQFTDTQYF. The chain has TRBV5-4 and TRBJ2-3; a possible D gene is TRBD1 (5 bases). The CDR3 spans 13 residues. Trimming took 5 bases from V and 2 from J, leaving 9 bases between them. Germline CDR1 and CDR2: SGHNT and YYREEE (reference sequence).

J is TRBJ2-3 and V is TRBV5-1, with a weak D call TRBD1 (6 bases). Trimming shortened V by 9 bases and J by 2 bases, and 16 bases separated the two germline ends. The CDR3 totals 14 residues. Germline V gene sequence: CDR1 SGHRS, CDR2 YFSETQ. The CDR3 DNA reads as TGCGCCACCCGGGACAACCTCCTCACAGATACGCAGTATTTT. This encodes CATRDNLLTDTQYF.

This clonotype was counted only a few times. The rearrangement joins TRBV19 to TRBJ2-5, with D possibly being TRBD1 (5 bases). The tail of the sequence fits TRBJ2-1 better, so the J call may be wrong. The CDR3 is 14 residues long. Germline assignment: CDR1 LNHDA and CDR2 SQIVND (reference sequence). In DNA, the CDR3 is TGTGCCAGTAGTATGGTCGGTGGGGCCGGTGAGCAGTTCTTC. It codes for CASSMVGGAGEQFF.

The chain has TRBV9 and TRBJ1-2; TRBD1 aligns across 8 bases. CDR3 length: 14 amino acids. Germline assignment: CDR1 SGDLS and CDR2 YYNGEE. V dropped 4 bases and J dropped 4; count of bases not matched to a gene: 6. DNA for the CDR3: TGTGCCAGCAGCACCGGACAGGGTATCTATGGCTACACCTTC. Translating gives CASSTGQGIYGYTF.

The chain recombines TRBV6-1 with TRBJ1-2; D unresolved. CDR3 length equals 12 residues. V was clipped by 2 bases and J by 4 bases, with 5 bases between them. Germline lookup yields CDR1 MNHNS and CDR2 SASEGT. The DNA of the CDR3 is TGTGCCAGCAGTGAATTGGGCTATGGCTACACCTTC. This encodes CASSELGYGYTF.

The chain links TRBV5-1 to TRBJ2-1; 7 bases line up with TRBD2. Unmatched junction bases numbered 7, after V lost 4 bases and J lost 3 bases. The germline V gene has CDR1 SGHRS and CDR2 YFSETQ. CDR3 length: 15 amino acids. The CDR3 loop reads CASSRSGNDYNEQFF. Here the CDR3 DNA reads TGCGCCAGCAGCCGGAGCGGGAACGACTACAATGAGCAGTTCTTC.

The rearrangement links TRBV27 to TRBJ2-5; no firm D call. This CDR3 is built from 14 residues. Looked up from germline, CDR1 is MNHEY and CDR2 is SMNVEV (reference sequence). V was pared by 1 base and J by 3 bases, with 9 bases between. CDR3 sequence reads: CASSLLGEEETQYF. The CDR3 DNA is TGTGCCAGCAGTTTATTGGGCGAGGAAGAGACCCAGTACTTC.

The V gene is TRBV5-6, the J gene TRBJ1-3; D gene uncertain. The CDR3 is 14 residues long. Germline V gene sequence: CDR1 SGHDT, CDR2 YYEEEE. V was trimmed by 0 bases and J by 4 bases, leaving 8 bases between them. CDR3 loop: CASSLVRAGNTIYF. The DNA of the CDR3 is TGTGCCAGCAGCTTGGTTAGGGCCGGAAACACCATATATTTT. The complete variable domain, with remaining parts taken from reference TRBV5-6 and TRBJ1-3, reads DAGVTQSPTHLIKTRGQQVTLRCSPKSGHDTVSWYQQALGQGPQFIFQYYEEEERQRGNFPDRFSGHQFPNYSSELNVNALLLGDSALYLCASSLVRAGNTIYFGEGSWLTVV.

This clonotype was counted a single time. V gene TRBV20-1 combines with J gene TRBJ1-5; D is uncertain. This CDR3 spans 16 amino acids. The germline V and J ends were trimmed by 2 bases and 1 base, with 15 bases remaining between them. Germline V lookup: CDR1 DFQATT, CDR2 SNEGSKA (reference sequence). The CDR3 bases are TGCAGTGCTAGACCCCGGGGAGCTCGGAGCAATCAGCCCCAGCATTTT. Amino acids: CSARPRGARSNQPQHF.

V and J are TRBV28 and TRBJ1-2; no clear D gene. The germline gives CDR1 MDHEN, CDR2 SYDVKM. This CDR3 comprises 16 residues. With 5 bases removed from V and 6 bases from J, the gap between germline ends came to 22 bases. CDR3 sequence: CASSGMSNGGFHGYTF. For the CDR3, the DNA is TGTGCCAGCAGTGGCATGAGTAACGGAGGATTCCATGGCTACACCTTC.

The V gene is TRBV12-3 or TRBV12-4, the J gene TRBJ1-4, with a possible D match to TRBD1 (6 bases). V was clipped by 4 bases and J by 5 bases, with 11 bases between them. There are 14 residues in the CDR3. The CDR3 loop is CASSYSGANEKLFF. CDR3 DNA sequence: TGTGCCAGCAGTTATTCGGGGGCGAATGAAAAACTGTTTTTT.

The gene calls are TRBV20-1 and TRBJ1-5; D is ambiguous. This CDR3 has 14 amino acids. Trimming removed 0 bases at V and 8 bases at J, with 14 bases between. The germline gives CDR1 DFQATT, CDR2 SNEGSKA (reference sequence). The CDR3 loop is CSARDGMGREPQHF. The DNA of the CDR3 is TGCAGTGCTAGAGATGGGATGGGTAGGGAGCCCCAGCATTTT.

This clonotype turned up a few times. The rearrangement joins TRBV5-1 to TRBJ1-2; D is perhaps TRBD1 (6 bases). Germline V gene lookup returns CDR1 SGHRS and CDR2 YFSETQ. The CDR3 spans 16 residues. Trimming pared 0 bases from V and 6 bases from J, leaving 18 bases between. The CDR3 loop reads CASSLVGTYRTDGYTF. In DNA, the CDR3 is TGCGCCAGCAGCTTGGTCGGGACATATCGAACGGATGGCTACACCTTC. Based on the CDR3 plus reference TRBV5-1 and TRBJ1-2, the full variable domain is KAGVTQTPRYLIKTRGQQVTLSCSPISGHRSVSWYQQTPGQGLQFLFEYFSETQRNKGNFPGRFSGRQFSNSRSEMNVSTLELGDSALYLCASSLVGTYRTDGYTFGSGTRLTVV.

This clonotype was counted only a few times. An end of the junction differs from the germline gene, which may be a read error. The chain couples TRBV7-2 to TRBJ1-2; D not certain. The germline gives CDR1 SGHTA, CDR2 FQGNSA. The CDR3 runs to 11 residues. The CDR3 DNA reads as TGTGCCAGCAGCTTCTCGGAATCCCAATTCTTC. This encodes CASSFSESQFF.

This chain joins TRBV6-1 and TRBJ2-3; no definite D call. The CDR3 is 16 residues long. The germline CDR1 and CDR2 sequences are MNHNS and SASEGT. V lost 1 base to trimming and J lost 3 bases, with 14 bases between them. The CDR3 coding sequence is TGTGCCAGCAGTGAAGACGGTCGCCTGGCTACAGATACGCAGTATTTT. It encodes CASSEDGRLATDTQYF.